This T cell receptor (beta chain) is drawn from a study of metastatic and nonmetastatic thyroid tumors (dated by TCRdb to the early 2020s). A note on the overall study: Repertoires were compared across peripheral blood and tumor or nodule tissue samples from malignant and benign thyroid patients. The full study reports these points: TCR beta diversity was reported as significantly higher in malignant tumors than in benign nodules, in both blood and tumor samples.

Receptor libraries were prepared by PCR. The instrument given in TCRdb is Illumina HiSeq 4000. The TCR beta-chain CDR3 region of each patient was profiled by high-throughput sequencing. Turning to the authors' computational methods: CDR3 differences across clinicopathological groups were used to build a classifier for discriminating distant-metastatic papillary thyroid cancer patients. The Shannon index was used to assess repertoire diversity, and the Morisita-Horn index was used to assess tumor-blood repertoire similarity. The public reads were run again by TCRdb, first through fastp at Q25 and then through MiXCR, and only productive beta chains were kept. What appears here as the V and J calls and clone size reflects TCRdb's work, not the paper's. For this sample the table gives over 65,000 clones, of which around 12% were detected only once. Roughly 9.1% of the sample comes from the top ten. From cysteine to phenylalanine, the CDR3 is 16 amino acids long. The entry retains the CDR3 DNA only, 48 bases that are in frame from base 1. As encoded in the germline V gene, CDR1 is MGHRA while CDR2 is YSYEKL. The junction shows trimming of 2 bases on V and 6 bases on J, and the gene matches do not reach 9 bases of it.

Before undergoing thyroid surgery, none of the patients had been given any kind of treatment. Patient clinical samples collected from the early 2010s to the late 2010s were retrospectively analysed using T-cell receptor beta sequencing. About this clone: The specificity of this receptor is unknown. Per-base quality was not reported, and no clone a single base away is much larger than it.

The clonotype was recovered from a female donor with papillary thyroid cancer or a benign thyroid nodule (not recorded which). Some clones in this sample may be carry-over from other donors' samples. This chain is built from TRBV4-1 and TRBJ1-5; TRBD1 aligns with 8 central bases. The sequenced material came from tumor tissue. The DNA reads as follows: TGCGCCAGCAGCCAACCTGGGACAGGTGATCTTCAGCCCCAGCATTTT. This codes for CASSQPGTGDLQPQHF.